Sequencing of this TCR beta chain was carried out in a study of metastatic and nonmetastatic thyroid tumors. Whole-study context: It was across blood and tumor or nodule tissue from malignant and benign thyroid patients that repertoires were compared.

Trimming pared 6 bases from V and 0 bases from J, leaving 13 bases between. This CDR3 contains 15 residues. Germline V gives CDR1 SGHTS, CDR2 YDEGEE. Patients were all untreated before their thyroid surgery. Authors' methods: CDR3 differences across clinicopathological groups were used to build a distant-metastasis classifier for papillary thyroid cancer. TCRdb ran MiXCR on the PCR reads. TCRdb's processing, not the study's, gives the V and J calls here. This table has about 7,100 clones, 30% to 35% appearing once. This clone is classed as medium-sized. The clonotype comes from a female donor with papillary thyroid cancer or a benign thyroid nodule (not recorded which). Some clones in this sample may be carry-over from other donors' samples. The sequencing input was adjacent normal tissue. This sequence joins TRBV5-8 and TRBJ2-1; TRBD2 is a possible D gene (6 bases). In DNA form, the CDR3 reads TGTGCCAGCATATGGGGGAGGAGCTCCTACAATGAGCAGTTCTTC. The encoded protein is CASIWGRSSYNEQFF.